Below, 4 T cell receptor beta chains from the same sample are listed, as sequenced in a study of control samples from healthy donors and cancer patients. Measured with immunoSEQ multiplex PCR; TCRdb has only the in-frame clones, and not every one. The sample has approximately 140,000 clones; approximately 93% are singletons. Sequenced: blood. Receptors originate from a man aged 18 to 29 in good health.

The J gene is TRBJ1-1, the V gene TRBV27; TRBD1 matches at 9 bases. This CDR3 is 14 amino acids long. The V gene's germline CDR1 is MNHEY and CDR2 SMNVEV (reference sequence). J gave up 7 bases and V 5 bases, and 8 bases lay outside the gene matches. This CDR3 is CASSPGQGWSEAFF. CDR3 DNA sequence: TGTGCCAGCAGTCCGGGACAGGGCTGGAGTGAAGCTTTCTTT.

The chain combines TRBV5-1 with TRBJ1-6; D is perhaps TRBD1 (6 bases). Trimming took off 2 bases at V and 6 bases at J, with 15 bases between the two ends. In germline, CDR1 is SGHRS, CDR2 YFSETQ. The CDR3 covers 16 residues. The CDR3 sequence is CASSLVGQTSNSPLHF. The CDR3 nucleotides read TGCGCCAGCAGCTTAGTCGGACAGACTTCTAATTCACCCCTCCACTTT.

This clone appeared a few times. The chain couples TRBV2 to TRBJ2-5; tentatively, D is TRBD1 (6 bases). Germline values: CDR1 SNHLY, CDR2 FYNNEI. Trimming took off 3 bases at V and 5 bases at J, with 13 bases between the two ends. The CDR3 consists of 14 residues. Here the CDR3 reads CASSDTGNKETQYF. The CDR3 DNA sequence: TGTGCCAGCAGTGACACAGGGAATAAGGAGACCCAGTACTTC.

This rearrangement joins TRBV25-1 to TRBJ1-4; D unclear. Deletions cut 3 bases from V and 8 bases from J, with 13 bases between. Germline CDR1 MGHDK, CDR2 SYGVNS. This CDR3 contains 14 residues. CDR3 DNA sequence: TGTGCCAGCAGTGATTCATCAAAACGGGAAAAACTGTTTTTT. It encodes CASSDSSKREKLFF.